The TCR beta chain under discussion was sequenced for a study of graft-versus-host responses after intestinal transplantation. Sequencing was performed with immunoSEQ multiplex PCR; in TCRdb, only in-frame clones are kept and a portion is missing. The table includes some 8,000 clones, 25% to 35% detected once. The authors combined roughly 200,000 CFSE-labeled responder cells with roughly 200,000 irradiated, violet-dye-labeled stimulator cells in plates. Trimming pared 0 bases from V and 1 base from J, leaving 14 bases between. Germline V gives CDR1 SGHAT, CDR2 FQDESV (reference sequence). This CDR3 is built from 17 residues. Overall study results and limits: Where graft-donor T cell macrochimerism was present, patients had high graft-versus-host to host-versus-graft clonal ratios in allografts.

The TCR comes from a human patient who received an intestinal transplant. The input for sequencing was alloreactive CD4+ T cells from a mixed lymphocyte reaction culture, taken before intestinal transplant. The subset was: CFSE-low proliferating T cells sorted from approximately 6-day pre-transplant mixed lymphocyte reaction (GvH or HvG direction). This chain uses TRBV11-1 with TRBJ2-3; D perhaps matches TRBD1 (6 bases). The CDR3 region has the DNA TGTGCCAGCAGCTTAGCGGGGGCGCCCAGACGCACAGATACGCAGTATTTT. Encoded protein: CASSLAGAPRRTDTQYF.